These T cell receptor beta chains were read from a single sample in a study of CD8+ T cells in alopecia areata. Using immunoSEQ multiplex PCR, the repertoire was profiled, and TCRdb retains in-frame clones only, with some absent. The sample records some 190,000 clones, approximately 51% being singletons. Source: CD8+ T cells sorted from blood, taken around week 53, from a patient treated with tofacitinib. All receptors come from a human donor with alopecia areata. CDR3s include the opening cysteine and the closing phenylalanine or tryptophan. A D gene is named only where the DNA matches it firmly. Rows may omit the clone size; those that give it use once, few, many or a size class.

len	d_gene	j_gene	abundance	v_gene	CDR3aa	CDR3nt
12	.	TRBJ2-2	few	TRBV18	CASSLDTGELFF	TGTGCCAGCTCACTGGACACCGGGGAGCTGTTTTTT
16	.	TRBJ2-3	.	TRBV5-1	CASSKDGRGATDTQYF	TGCGCCAGCAGCAAGGACGGCAGGGGCGCCACAGATACGCAGTATTTT
12	.	TRBJ1-2	.	TRBV27	CASRSGSYGYTF	TGTGCCAGCAGGTCAGGGAGCTATGGCTACACCTTC
14	TRBD2	TRBJ2-4	.	TRBV6-1	CASRGEGPKNIQYF	TGTGCCAGCAGGGGGGAGGGACCCAAAAACATTCAGTACTTC
14	TRBD1	TRBJ1-1	.	TRBV9	CASSVVTGDTEAFF	TGTGCCAGCAGCGTAGTGACAGGGGATACTGAAGCTTTCTTT
13	.	TRBJ2-7	.	TRBV29-1	CSGLGGPSYEQYF	TGCAGCGGGCTCGGAGGGCCCTCCTACGAGCAGTACTTC
12	.	TRBJ2-7	.	TRBV14	CASSQDRWEQYF	TGTGCCAGCAGCCAAGACCGATGGGAGCAGTACTTC
14	.	TRBJ1-1	.	TRBV27	CASSLWGSRTEAFF	TGTGCCAGCAGTTTATGGGGGAGTCGCACTGAAGCTTTCTTT
17	TRBD1	TRBJ1-2	few	TRBV7-9	CASSHTKDRGYNYGYTF	TGTGCCAGCAGCCATACGAAGGACAGGGGGTATAACTATGGCTACACCTTC
15	TRBD1	TRBJ1-5	.	TRBV7-2	CASSMRQGRDQPQHF	TGTGCCAGCAGCATGCGACAGGGGAGGGATCAGCCCCAGCATTTT
15	.	TRBJ2-4	.	TRBV6-5	CASSYAGNRGDIQYF	TGTGCCAGCAGTTACGCGGGGAACCGGGGAGACATTCAGTACTTC
12	.	TRBJ1-6	.	TRBV6-4	CASRQYNSPLHF	TGTGCCAGCAGACAATATAATTCACCCCTCCACTTT
12	.	TRBJ1-1	few	TRBV30	CAWSVRSAEAFF	TGTGCCTGGAGTGTACGATCAGCTGAAGCTTTCTTT
16	TRBD2	TRBJ2-3	few	TRBV7-9	CASSQDTSGGADTQYF	TGTGCCAGCAGCCAAGATACTAGCGGGGGGGCAGATACGCAGTATTTT
15	TRBD1	TRBJ1-1	few	TRBV5-1	CASSLGQGLGPEAFF	TGCGCCAGCAGCTTGGGACAGGGTCTAGGGCCTGAAGCTTTCTTT
15	.	TRBJ1-6	.	TRBV19	CASSSTDYYNSPLHF	TGTGCCAGTAGTTCGACAGACTACTATAATTCACCCCTCCACTTT
13	.	TRBJ2-7	.	TRBV30	CAWSLGRTYEQYF	TGTGCCTGGAGCTTGGGACGCACCTACGAGCAGTACTTC
15	.	TRBJ1-5	.	TRBV4-2	CASSQDPVANQPQHF	TGTGCCAGCAGCCAAGATCCTGTCGCAAATCAGCCCCAGCATTTT
13	TRBD1	TRBJ2-7	.	TRBV5-6	CASSFDRGYEQYF	TGTGCCAGCAGCTTCGACAGGGGGTACGAGCAGTACTTC
15	.	TRBJ2-5	few	TRBV7-2	CASSTHPGNQETQYF	TGTGCCAGCAGCACCCACCCCGGGAACCAAGAGACCCAGTACTTC
15	TRBD1	TRBJ2-7	few	TRBV9	CASSTGQGNSYEQYF	TGTGCCAGCAGCACGGGACAGGGAAACTCCTACGAGCAGTACTTC
14	.	TRBJ1-4	.	TRBV25-1	CASSSWERKEKLFF	TGTGCCAGCAGTTCTTGGGAACGGAAAGAAAAACTGTTTTTT
16	.	TRBJ1-1	.	TRBV27	CASRGRTREHGTEAFF	TGTGCCAGCAGAGGGAGGACTCGGGAACACGGGACTGAAGCTTTCTTT
13	.	TRBJ2-7	few	TRBV27	CASSSRGSTEQYF	TGTGCCAGCAGTTCCCGGGGAAGTACCGAGCAGTACTTC
14	TRBD1	TRBJ2-7	.	TRBV5-1	CASSLGTGNYEQYF	TGCGCCAGCAGCTTGGGGACAGGCAACTACGAGCAGTACTTC
12	.	TRBJ1-1	.	TRBV29-1	CSVGNPFGEAFF	TGCAGCGTTGGTAACCCCTTTGGTGAAGCTTTCTTT
15	.	TRBJ1-1	.	TRBV4-3	CASSQDLGEYTEAFF	TGCGCCAGCAGCCAAGATTTAGGGGAGTACACTGAAGCTTTCTTT
14	TRBD1	TRBJ2-1	.	TRBV5-1	CASSPGTGYNEQFF	TGCGCCAGCAGCCCCGGGACAGGATACAATGAGCAGTTCTTC
13	.	TRBJ2-7	few	TRBV11-2	CATRGPYSYEQYF	TGTGCGACACGAGGCCCTTACTCCTACGAGCAGTACTTC